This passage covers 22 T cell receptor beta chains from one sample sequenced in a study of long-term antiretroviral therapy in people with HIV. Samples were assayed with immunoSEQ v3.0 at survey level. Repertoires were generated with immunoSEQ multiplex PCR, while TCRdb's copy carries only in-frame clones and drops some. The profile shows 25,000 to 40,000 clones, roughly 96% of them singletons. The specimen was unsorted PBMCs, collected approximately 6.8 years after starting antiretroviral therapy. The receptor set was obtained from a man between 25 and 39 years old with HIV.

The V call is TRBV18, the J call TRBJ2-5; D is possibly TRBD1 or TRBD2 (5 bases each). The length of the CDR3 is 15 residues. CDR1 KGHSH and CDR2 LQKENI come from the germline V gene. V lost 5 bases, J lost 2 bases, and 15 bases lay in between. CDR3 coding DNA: TGTGCCAGCTCAACTGGGACCACGGGGCAAGAGACCCAGTACTTC. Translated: CASSTGTTGQETQYF.

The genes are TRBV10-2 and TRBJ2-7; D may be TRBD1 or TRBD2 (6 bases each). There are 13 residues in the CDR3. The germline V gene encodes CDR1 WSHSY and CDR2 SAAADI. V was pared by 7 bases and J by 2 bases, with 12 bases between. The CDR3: CASKLGGAYEQYF. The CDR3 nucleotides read TGCGCCAGCAAGTTGGGGGGCGCCTACGAGCAGTACTTC.

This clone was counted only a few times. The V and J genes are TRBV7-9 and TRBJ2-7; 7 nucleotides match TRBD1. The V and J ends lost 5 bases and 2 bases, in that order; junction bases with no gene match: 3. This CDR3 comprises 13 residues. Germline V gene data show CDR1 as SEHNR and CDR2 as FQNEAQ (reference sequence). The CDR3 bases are TGTGCCAGCAGCCCAGGGGGTGCCTACGAGCAGTACTTC. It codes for CASSPGGAYEQYF.

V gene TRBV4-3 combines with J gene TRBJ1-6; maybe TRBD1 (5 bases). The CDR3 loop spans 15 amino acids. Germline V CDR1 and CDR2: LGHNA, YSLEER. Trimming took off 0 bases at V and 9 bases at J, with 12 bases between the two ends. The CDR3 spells CASSQDRKGPSPLHF. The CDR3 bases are TGCGCCAGCAGCCAAGATCGAAAGGGGCCTTCACCCCTCCACTTT.

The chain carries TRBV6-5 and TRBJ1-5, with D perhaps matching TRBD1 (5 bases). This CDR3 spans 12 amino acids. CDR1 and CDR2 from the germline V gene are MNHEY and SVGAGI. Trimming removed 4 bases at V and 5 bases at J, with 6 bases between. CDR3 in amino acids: CASSFRDQPQHF. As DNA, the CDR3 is TGTGCCAGCAGTTTCAGGGATCAGCCCCAGCATTTT.

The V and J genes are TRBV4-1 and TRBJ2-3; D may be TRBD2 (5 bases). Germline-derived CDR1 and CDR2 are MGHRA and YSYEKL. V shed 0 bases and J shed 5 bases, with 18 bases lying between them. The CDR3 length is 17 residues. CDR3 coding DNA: TGCGCCAGCAGCCAAGAAGGACTTTGGCTAAGACTAGATACGCAGTATTTT. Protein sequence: CASSQEGLWLRLDTQYF.

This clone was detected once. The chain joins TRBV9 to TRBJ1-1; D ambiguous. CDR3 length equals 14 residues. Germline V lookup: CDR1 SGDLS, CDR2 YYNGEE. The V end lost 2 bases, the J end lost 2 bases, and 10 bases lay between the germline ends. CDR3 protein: CASSVRAQNTEAFF. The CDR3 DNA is TGTGCCAGCAGCGTGCGGGCGCAAAACACTGAAGCTTTCTTT.

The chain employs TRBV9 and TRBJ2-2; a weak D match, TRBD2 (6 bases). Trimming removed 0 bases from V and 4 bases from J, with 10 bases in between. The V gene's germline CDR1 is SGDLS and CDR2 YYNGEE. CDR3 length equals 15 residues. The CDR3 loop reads CASSVAGRGTGELFF. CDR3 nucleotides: TGTGCCAGCAGCGTAGCCGGGAGAGGCACCGGGGAGCTGTTTTTT. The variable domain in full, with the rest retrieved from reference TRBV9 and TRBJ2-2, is DSGVTQTPKHLITATGQRVTLRCSPRSGDLSVYWYQQSLDQGLQFLIQYYNGEERAKGNILERFSAQQFPDLHSELNLSSLELGDSALYFCASSVAGRGTGELFFGEGSRLTVL.

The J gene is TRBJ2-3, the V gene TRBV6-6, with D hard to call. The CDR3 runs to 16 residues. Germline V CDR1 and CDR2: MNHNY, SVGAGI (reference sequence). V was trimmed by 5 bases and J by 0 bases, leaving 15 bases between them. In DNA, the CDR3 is TGTGCCAGCAGTCCCGACTCGACACTGAGCACAGATACGCAGTATTTT. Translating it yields CASSPDSTLSTDTQYF.

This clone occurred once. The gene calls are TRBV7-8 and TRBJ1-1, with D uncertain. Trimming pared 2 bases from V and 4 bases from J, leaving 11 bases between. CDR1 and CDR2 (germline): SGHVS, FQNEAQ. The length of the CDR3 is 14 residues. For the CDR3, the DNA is TGTGCCAGCAGCTTAAGGGTTCTCGCCACTGAAGCTTTCTTT. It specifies CASSLRVLATEAFF.

CDR3 nucleotides: TGTGCCAGCGGCCGTGACCCTCCCCCAGATACGCAGTATTTT. It translates to CASGRDPPPDTQYF. V usage is TRBV6-5 and J usage is TRBJ2-3; D is uncertain. Germline loops: CDR1 MNHEY, CDR2 SVGAGI. The CDR3 runs to 14 residues. V lost 8 bases to trimming and J lost 4 bases, with 16 bases between them.

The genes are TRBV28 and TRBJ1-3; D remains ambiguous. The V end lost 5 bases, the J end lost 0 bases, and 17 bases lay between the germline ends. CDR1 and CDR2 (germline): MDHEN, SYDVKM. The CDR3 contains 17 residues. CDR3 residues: CASSPPGIGPSGNTIYF. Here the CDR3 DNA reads TGTGCCAGCAGTCCCCCCGGGATCGGCCCCTCTGGAAACACCATATATTTT. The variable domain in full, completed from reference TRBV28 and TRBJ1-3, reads DVKVTQSSRYLVKRTGEKVFLECVQDMDHENMFWYRQDPGLGLRLIYFSYDVKMKEKGDIPEGYSVSREKKERFSLILESASTNQTSMYLCASSPPGIGPSGNTIYFGEGSWLTVV.

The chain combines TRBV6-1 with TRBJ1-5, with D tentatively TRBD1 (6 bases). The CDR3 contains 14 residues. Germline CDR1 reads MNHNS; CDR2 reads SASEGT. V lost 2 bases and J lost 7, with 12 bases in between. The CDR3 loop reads CASSEILQGQPQHF. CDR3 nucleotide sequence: TGTGCCAGCAGTGAAATCCTACAGGGACAGCCCCAGCATTTT.

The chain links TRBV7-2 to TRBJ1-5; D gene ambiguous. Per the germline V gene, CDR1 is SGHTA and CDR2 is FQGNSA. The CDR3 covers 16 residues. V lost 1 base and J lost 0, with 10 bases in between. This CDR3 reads CASSLGTGGSNQPQHF. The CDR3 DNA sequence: TGTGCCAGCAGCTTAGGGACGGGTGGTAGCAATCAGCCCCAGCATTTT. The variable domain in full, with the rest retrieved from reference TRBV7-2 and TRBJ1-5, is GAGVSQSPSNKVTEKGKDVELRCDPISGHTALYWYRQSLGQGLEFLIYFQGNSAPDKSGLPSDRFSAERTGGSVSTLTIQRTQQEDSAVYLCASSLGTGGSNQPQHFGDGTRLSIL.

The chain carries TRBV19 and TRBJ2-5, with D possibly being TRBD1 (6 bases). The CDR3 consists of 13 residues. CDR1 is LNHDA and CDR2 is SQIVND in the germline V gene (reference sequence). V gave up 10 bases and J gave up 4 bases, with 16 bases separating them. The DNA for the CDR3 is TGTGCCACCTCCGGGACCAGGGGAGAGACCCAGTACTTC. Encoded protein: CATSGTRGETQYF. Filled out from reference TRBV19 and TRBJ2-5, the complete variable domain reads DGGITQSPKYLFRKEGQNVTLSCEQNLNHDAMYWYRQDPGQGLRLIYYSQIVNDFQKGDIAEGYSVSREKKESFPLTVTSAQKNPTAFYLCATSGTRGETQYFGPGTRLLVL.

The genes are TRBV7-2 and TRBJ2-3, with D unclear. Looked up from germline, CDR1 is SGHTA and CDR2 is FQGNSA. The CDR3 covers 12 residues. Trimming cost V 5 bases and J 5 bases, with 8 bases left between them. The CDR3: CASSRTGDTQYF. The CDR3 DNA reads TGTGCCAGCAGCCGGACGGGAGATACGCAGTATTTT.

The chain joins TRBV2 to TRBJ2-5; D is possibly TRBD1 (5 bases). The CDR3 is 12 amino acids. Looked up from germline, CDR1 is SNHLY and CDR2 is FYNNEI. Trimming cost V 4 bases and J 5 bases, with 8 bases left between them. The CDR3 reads CASSGQFETQYF. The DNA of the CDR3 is TGTGCCAGCAGTGGACAGTTCGAGACCCAGTACTTC. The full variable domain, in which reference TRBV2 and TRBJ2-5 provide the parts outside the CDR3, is EPEVTQTPSHQVTQMGQEVILRCVPISNHLYFYWYRQILGQKVEFLVSFYNNEISEKSEIFDDQFSVERPDGSNFTLKIRSTKLEDSAMYFCASSGQFETQYFGPGTRLLVL.

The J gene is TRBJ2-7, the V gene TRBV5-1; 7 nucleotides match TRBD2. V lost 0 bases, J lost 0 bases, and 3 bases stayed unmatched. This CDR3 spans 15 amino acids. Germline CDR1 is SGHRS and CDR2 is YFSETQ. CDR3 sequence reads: CASSLGGGGSYEQYF. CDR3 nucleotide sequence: TGCGCCAGCAGCTTGGGAGGCGGGGGCTCCTACGAGCAGTACTTC. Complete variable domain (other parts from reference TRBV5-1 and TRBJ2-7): KAGVTQTPRYLIKTRGQQVTLSCSPISGHRSVSWYQQTPGQGLQFLFEYFSETQRNKGNFPGRFSGRQFSNSRSEMNVSTLELGDSALYLCASSLGGGGSYEQYFGPGTRLTVT.

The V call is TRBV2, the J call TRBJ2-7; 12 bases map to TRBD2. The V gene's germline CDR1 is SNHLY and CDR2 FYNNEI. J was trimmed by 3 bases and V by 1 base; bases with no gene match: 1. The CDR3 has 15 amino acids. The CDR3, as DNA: TGTGCCAGCAGTGAAGGGACTAGCGGGAACTACGAGCAGTACTTC. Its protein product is CASSEGTSGNYEQYF.

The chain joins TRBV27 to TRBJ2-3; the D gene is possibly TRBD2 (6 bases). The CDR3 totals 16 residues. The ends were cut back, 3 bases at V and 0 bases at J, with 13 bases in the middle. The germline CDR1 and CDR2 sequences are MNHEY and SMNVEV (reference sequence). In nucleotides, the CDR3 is TGTGCCAGCAGTTTCTTCTTGCGGGGCAGCACAGATACGCAGTATTTT. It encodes CASSFFLRGSTDTQYF.

CDR3 DNA: TGCGCCAGCAGCCAAGTCGGTGTAACAGATACGCAGTATTTT. Its protein is CASSQVGVTDTQYF. The J gene is TRBJ2-3, the V gene TRBV4-1; no definite D call. The germline V gene has CDR1 MGHRA and CDR2 YSYEKL. The CDR3 loop spans 14 amino acids. Trimming stripped 1 base from V and 3 bases from J, with 8 bases between.

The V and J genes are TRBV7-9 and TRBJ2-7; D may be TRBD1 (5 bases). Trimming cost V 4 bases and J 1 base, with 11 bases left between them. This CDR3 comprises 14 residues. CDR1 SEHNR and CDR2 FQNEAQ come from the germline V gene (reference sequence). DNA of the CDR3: TGTGCCAGCAGCTCCAGGGTTGTTTCCTACGAGCAGTACTTC. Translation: CASSSRVVSYEQYF.